A selection of T cell receptor beta chains follows, all from one sample in a study of long-term antiretroviral therapy in people with HIV. Using immunoSEQ multiplex PCR, the repertoire was profiled, and TCRdb retains in-frame clones only, with some absent. The sample holds more than 25,000 clones, about 98% seen once. Material: unsorted PBMCs, obtained 7.6 years after starting antiretroviral therapy. These receptors were collected from a man between 25 and 39 years old with HIV. CDR3s include the opening cysteine and the closing phenylalanine or tryptophan.

J: TRBJ2-3
length: 15
V: TRBV7-2
CDR3: CASSFGTFVEDTQYF

J: TRBJ2-5
length: 14
V: TRBV6-5
CDR3: CASSYGPGGETQYF

J: TRBJ1-2
length: 14
V: TRBV6-5
CDR3: CASSYIRAGDGYTF

J: TRBJ1-3
length: 16
V: TRBV5-7
CDR3: CASSLVKPNSGNTIYF

J: TRBJ2-7
length: 16
V: TRBV4-1
CDR3: CASSQIPSGGGYEQYF

J: TRBJ2-7
length: 14
V: TRBV12-5
CDR3: CASGSSGIVTEQYF

J: TRBJ1-1
length: 13
V: TRBV6-5
CDR3: CASSQGGNTEAFF

J: TRBJ2-7
length: 15
V: TRBV4-3
CDR3: CASSQDIGTVYEQYF

J: TRBJ2-1
length: 14
V: TRBV7-3
CDR3: CASSLIGGGSEQFF

J: TRBJ2-3
length: 13
V: TRBV6-1
CDR3: CASSEPNTDTQYF

J: TRBJ1-4
length: 15
V: TRBV30
CDR3: CAWSTPTGINEKLFF

J: TRBJ2-2
length: 13
V: TRBV30
CDR3: CAWSVLRGRELFF

J: TRBJ1-1
length: 15
V: TRBV6-1
CDR3: CASSVSRVLGTEAFF

J: TRBJ1-5
length: 15
V: TRBV7-8
CDR3: CASSLDGGAEQPQHF

J: TRBJ1-5
length: 13
V: TRBV19
CDR3: CASSNDRSQPQHF

J: TRBJ1-4
length: 12
V: TRBV4-3
CDR3: CASSRDAYRLFF

J: TRBJ1-3
length: 11
V: TRBV6-1
CDR3: CASTSSTPIYF

J: TRBJ2-2
length: 13
V: TRBV6-5
CDR3: CASSTGLAGELFF

J: TRBJ2-7
length: 13
V: TRBV13
CDR3: CACRGGAMGEQYF

J: TRBJ2-6
length: 17
V: TRBV4-3
CDR3: CASSQAAQGFGANVLTF

J: TRBJ1-3
length: 17
V: TRBV10-1
CDR3: CASRRQRQGLSGNTIYF

J: TRBJ2-3
length: 11
V: TRBV27
CDR3: CASRITDTQYF

J: TRBJ1-1
length: 13
V: TRBV6-1
CDR3: CASSDIRNTEAFF

J: TRBJ2-3
length: 14
V: TRBV4-3
CDR3: CASSQEHRTDTQYF

J: TRBJ1-1
length: 15
V: TRBV7-9
CDR3: CASSPSKGQNTEAFF

J: TRBJ1-1
length: 16
V: TRBV30
CDR3: CAWGASGRLWGAEAFF

J: TRBJ2-7
length: 15
V: TRBV5-6
CDR3: CASSLGDRVRYEQYF

J: TRBJ2-2
length: 14
V: TRBV7-2
CDR3: CASSPRGNTGELFF

J: TRBJ1-1
length: 13
V: TRBV10-2
CDR3: CASCWTGGDEAFF

J: TRBJ2-5
length: 14
V: TRBV13
CDR3: CASSYGGVAETQYF

J: TRBJ1-1
length: 14
V: TRBV6-4
CDR3: CASSDSTENTEAFF